The 26 T cell receptor beta chains below come from one sample, sequenced in a study of radiotherapy plus CTLA-4 blockade in lung cancer. Sequencing was performed with immunoSEQ multiplex PCR; in TCRdb, only in-frame clones are kept and a portion is missing. This sample has around 86,000 clones, with roughly 87% found just once. The starting material was peripheral blood, obtained from a patient treated with radiotherapy plus ipilimumab. Source of these receptors: a human donor with non-small cell lung cancer who had stable disease on radiotherapy plus ipilimumab.

The rearrangement links TRBV28 to TRBJ2-5, with a weak D call TRBD1 (5 bases). The CDR3 is 17 amino acids. Trimming stripped 4 bases from V and 5 bases from J, with 23 bases between. Germline V lookup: CDR1 MDHEN, CDR2 SYDVKM. The CDR3 reads CASSSPPQGLPRETQYF. DNA of the CDR3: TGTGCCAGCAGTTCCCCCCCGCAGGGCCTCCCGAGGGAGACCCAGTACTTC. The full variable domain, completed using reference TRBV28 and TRBJ2-5, is DVKVTQSSRYLVKRTGEKVFLECVQDMDHENMFWYRQDPGLGLRLIYFSYDVKMKEKGDIPEGYSVSREKKERFSLILESASTNQTSMYLCASSSPPQGLPRETQYFGPGTRLLVL.

J is TRBJ1-1 and V is TRBV11-3, with a possible D match to TRBD1 (5 bases). V was trimmed by 4 bases and J by 5 bases, leaving 11 bases between them. Germline V gene sequence: CDR1 SGHNT, CDR2 YENEEA. This CDR3 region has 13 residues. Here the CDR3 DNA reads TGTGCCAGCAGCTCAGACAGAGGAACTGAAGCTTTCTTT. It is translated as CASSSDRGTEAFF.

In its sample, this clone was seen a few times. The rearrangement links TRBV5-8 to TRBJ1-2; D not resolved. Germline V gene sequence: CDR1 SGHTS, CDR2 YDEGEE. The CDR3 sequence is 14 residues long. V was clipped by 2 bases and J by 4 bases, with 12 bases between them. The CDR3 nucleotides are TGTGCCAGCAGCTTTCCTGAGCCGGGCTATGGCTACACCTTC. Its translation is CASSFPEPGYGYTF.

The chain is built from TRBV28 and TRBJ1-6; no firm D call. This CDR3 contains 16 residues. V dropped 3 bases and J dropped 6 bases, with 15 bases sitting between them. The V gene's germline CDR1 is MDHEN and CDR2 SYDVKM. CDR3 in DNA: TGTGCCAGCAGTTTGTCTGGGCCCAGTAGTAATTCACCCCTCCACTTT. Translation gives CASSLSGPSSNSPLHF.

In nucleotides, the CDR3 is TGCGCCAGCAGCCTAGCTGGGACAGGGTACAACGATGGCTACACCTTC. Translated, it gives CASSLAGTGYNDGYTF. V gene TRBV4-1 combines with J gene TRBJ1-2, with 9 positions matching TRBD1. The V and J ends lost 4 bases and 6 bases, in that order; junction bases with no gene match: 12. Per germline, CDR1 MGHRA and CDR2 YSYEKL. The CDR3 sequence is 16 residues long.

V usage is TRBV5-6 and J usage is TRBJ1-4; the D gene is possibly TRBD1 (6 bases). CDR3 size: 16 residues. Germline V gene sequence: CDR1 SGHDT, CDR2 YYEEEE. V was shortened by 0 bases and J by 8 bases, with 17 bases between the two germline ends. This CDR3 is CASSLAEGGREEKLFF. The CDR3 DNA reads as TGTGCCAGCAGCTTGGCCGAGGGGGGCCGGGAAGAAAAACTGTTTTTT.

The rearrangement uses TRBV5-6 and TRBJ2-2; 8 bases agree with TRBD2. The CDR3 covers 14 residues. Trimming at V came to 4 bases and at J to 6 bases, leaving 5 bases not matched to a gene. Germline assignment: CDR1 SGHDT and CDR2 YYEEEE. CDR3 loop: CASSGTSRAGELFF. The CDR3 bases are TGTGCCAGCAGCGGGACTAGTCGGGCCGGGGAGCTGTTTTTT.

This clone showed up just a few times. The CDR3 spells CASSYGTASGNTIYF. In DNA, the CDR3 is TGTGCCAGCAGCTATGGGACCGCATCTGGAAACACCATATATTTT. The chain carries TRBV13 and TRBJ1-3, with D tentatively TRBD1 (5 bases). The ends were cut back, 4 bases at V and 1 base at J, with 11 bases in the middle. This CDR3 has 15 amino acids. Germline-derived CDR1 and CDR2 are PRHDT and FYEKMQ (reference sequence).

The chain carries TRBV6-1 and TRBJ1-5; TRBD1 agrees at 8 bases. With 7 bases clipped from V and 5 bases from J, the junction kept 10 bases outside the gene matches. The CDR3 is 15 amino acids. Looked up from germline, CDR1 is MNHNS and CDR2 is SASEGT. This CDR3 is CASIQMDRDDQPQHF. The CDR3 nucleotides are TGTGCCAGCATCCAAATGGACAGGGACGATCAGCCCCAGCATTTT.

This chain connects TRBV6-1 to TRBJ2-7; the D is unclear. The germline V gene has CDR1 MNHNS and CDR2 SASEGT. This CDR3 spans 14 amino acids. V lost 5 bases and J lost 0, with 11 bases in between. The CDR3 DNA follows: TGTGCCAGCAGTTTTTATTACAACTCCTACGAGCAGTACTTC. It translates to CASSFYYNSYEQYF.

This chain links TRBV7-2 with TRBJ1-6; D not certain. Germline CDR1 and CDR2: SGHTA and FQGNSA. Trimming stripped 10 bases from V and 5 bases from J, with 12 bases between. The CDR3 is 13 residues long. CDR3 in DNA: TGTGCCACCACGGTGGCCAATAATTCACCCCTCCACTTT. Its translation: CATTVANNSPLHF.

This chain joins TRBV19 and TRBJ2-5, with D perhaps assigned TRBD1 or TRBD2 (5 bases each). The V and J ends lost 6 bases and 5 bases respectively, with 22 bases between them. The germline gives CDR1 LNHDA, CDR2 SQIVND (reference sequence). CDR3 length equals 16 residues. The CDR3 loop is CASSTSRDPGGETQYF. In DNA form, the CDR3 reads TGTGCCAGTAGCACTTCGAGGGACCCGGGCGGGGAGACCCAGTACTTC. Supplemented by reference TRBV19 and TRBJ2-5, the full variable domain reads DGGITQSPKYLFRKEGQNVTLSCEQNLNHDAMYWYRQDPGQGLRLIYYSQIVNDFQKGDIAEGYSVSREKKESFPLTVTSAQKNPTAFYLCASSTSRDPGGETQYFGPGTRLLVL.

This clone was seen a single time. V is TRBV4-1 and J is TRBJ2-7; D possibly corresponds to TRBD1 (6 bases). The CDR3 runs 18 residues. CDR1 MGHRA and CDR2 YSYEKL come from the germline V gene. The V gene lost 3 bases and the J gene lost 0 bases, with 21 bases spanning the gap. The CDR3 DNA reads as TGCGCCAGCAGCCAGGAATTTACCTACAGGGAAAGCTCCTACGAGCAGTACTTC. Its translation: CASSQEFTYRESSYEQYF.

CDR3: CASSLNGELFF. The CDR3 nucleotides are TGTGCCAGCAGTTTAAATGGGGAGCTGTTTTTT. This chain uses TRBV28 with TRBJ2-2; D not resolved. Germline CDR1 and CDR2: MDHEN and SYDVKM. CDR3 size: 11 residues. The V and J ends lost 2 bases and 8 bases respectively, with 3 bases between them.

V usage is TRBV6-4 and J usage is TRBJ2-5; 10 positions agree with TRBD1. The germline CDR1 and CDR2 sequences are MRHNA and SNTAGT. Trimming removed 6 bases from V and 1 base from J; junction bases left unmatched: 14. CDR3 length equals 18 residues. Here the CDR3 reads CASRAGQGTPSGQETQYF. The CDR3 DNA is TGTGCCAGCAGAGCGGGACAGGGGACGCCTTCCGGCCAAGAGACCCAGTACTTC.

This chain joins TRBV7-2 and TRBJ2-1, with a tentative D call TRBD2 (5 bases). The CDR3 loop spans 16 amino acids. The V gene's germline CDR1 is SGHTA and CDR2 FQGNSA. Between the trimmed V and J ends, which lost 4 bases and 6 bases, there was a span of 19 bases. The CDR3 sequence is CASSSSGARAGNEQFF. CDR3 nucleotide sequence: TGTGCCAGCAGCTCGTCGGGCGCCCGGGCGGGCAATGAGCAGTTCTTC.

This clone has only a few counts. At the DNA level, this CDR3 is encoded by other sequences in the same sample as well. The CDR3 DNA reads TGCGCCAGCAGCTTAGATCCGAACACCGGGGAGCTGTTTTTT. This gives the protein CASSLDPNTGELFF. The chain uses TRBV5-1 and TRBJ2-2; D remains unclear. The germline CDR1 and CDR2 sequences are SGHRS and YFSETQ. This CDR3 contains 14 residues. The germline V and J ends were trimmed by 2 bases and 0 bases, with 5 bases remaining between them.

The V gene is TRBV6-5, the J gene TRBJ2-3, with D unclear. V was trimmed by 7 bases and J by 2 bases, leaving 7 bases between them. The V gene's germline CDR1 is MNHEY and CDR2 SVGAGI. This CDR3 comprises 12 residues. CDR3 protein: CASIDHTDTQYF. CDR3 coding DNA: TGTGCCAGCATTGACCACACAGATACGCAGTATTTT.

The CDR3 DNA is TGTGCCAGCAGGTTTCAAGCGGGGGGCTTCTTTAGCGGGGAGCTGTTTTTT. Its protein product is CASRFQAGGFFSGELFF. The rearrangement uses TRBV28 and TRBJ2-2; TRBD2 matches 9 bases. The CDR3 runs to 17 residues. The germline gives CDR1 MDHEN, CDR2 SYDVKM. J lost 7 bases, V lost 6 bases, and 15 bases had no gene match.

The chain couples TRBV29-1 to TRBJ2-2, with D maybe TRBD2 (5 bases). V was shortened by 7 bases and J by 0 bases, with 12 bases between the two germline ends. Per the germline V gene, CDR1 is SQVTM and CDR2 is ANQGSEA. The CDR3 loop spans 14 amino acids. The CDR3: CSGRDRANTGELFF. Written as DNA, the CDR3 is TGCAGCGGCCGGGATCGGGCGAACACCGGGGAGCTGTTTTTT.

This sequence joins TRBV28 and TRBJ2-7, with 8 bases fitting TRBD1. V shed 5 bases and J 2 bases; nucleotides not matched to a gene: 5. The CDR3 runs 14 residues. In germline, CDR1 is MDHEN, CDR2 SYDVKM. In nucleotides, the CDR3 is TGTGCCAGCAGTCCAGGACAGGGCGCCTACGAGCAGTACTTC. As protein: CASSPGQGAYEQYF.

The V and J genes are TRBV15 and TRBJ2-1; D unresolved. This CDR3 spans 14 amino acids. Between the trimmed V and J ends, which lost 3 bases and 4 bases, there was a span of 10 bases. From germline, CDR1 is LNHNV and CDR2 YYDKDF (reference sequence). DNA of the CDR3: TGTGCCACCAGCAGCAGGAGAGAGTACAATGAGCAGTTCTTC. This codes for CATSSRREYNEQFF.

This clone was seen a single time. An end of the junction does not agree with germline; a read error may underlie this. The V call is TRBV6-1, the J call TRBJ1-1; the D is unclear. CDR3 size: 12 residues. The germline CDR1 and CDR2 sequences are MNHNS and SASEGT. CDR3 nucleotides: TGTGCCAGCACTGAAGGGAGGCCTGAAGCTTTCTTT. This encodes CASTEGRPEAFF.

CDR3 DNA: TGCGCCAGCAGCTTGGGTATGGGCAGCTCCTACAATGAGCAGTTCTTC. This encodes CASSLGMGSSYNEQFF. The V call is TRBV5-1, the J call TRBJ2-1; D is uncertain. The CDR3 extends over 16 amino acids. In germline, CDR1 is SGHRS, CDR2 YFSETQ. V dropped 0 bases and J dropped 0 bases, with 10 bases sitting between them.

The chain couples TRBV6-6 to TRBJ1-4; weak D call: TRBD1 (5 bases). V was pared by 2 bases and J by 3 bases, with 13 bases between. Germline V gives CDR1 MNHNY, CDR2 SVGAGI (reference sequence). The CDR3 has 16 amino acids. This CDR3 is CASSYPRGLANEKLFF. CDR3 DNA: TGTGCCAGCAGTTACCCCCGGGGGTTGGCTAATGAAAAACTGTTTTTT.

This clone was observed a few times. The chain combines TRBV28 with TRBJ1-2, with D perhaps matching TRBD1 (5 bases). The CDR3 sequence is 13 residues long. The germline CDR1 and CDR2 sequences are MDHEN and SYDVKM. Trimming removed 5 bases at V and 4 bases at J, with 11 bases between. The DNA for the CDR3 is TGTGCCAGCAGTGCCAGGGCAGGCTATGGCTACACCTTC. This sequence encodes CASSARAGYGYTF.